These 12 T cell receptor beta chains came from one sample sequenced in a study of glioma-infiltrating T cells after dendritic cell vaccination. Data came from immunoSEQ multiplex PCR; TCRdb stores just in-frame clones and leaves some out. Of 95,000 to 110,000 clones in the sample, roughly 80% were seen once. Sequencing was performed on blood, taken before dendritic cell vaccination. Every receptor here comes from a human donor with glioblastoma.

This chain joins TRBV25-1 and TRBJ1-3; D gene unclear. V was pared by 8 bases and J by 0 bases, with 23 bases between. The germline CDR1 and CDR2 sequences are MGHDK and SYGVNS. This CDR3 has 18 amino acids. The CDR3 nucleotides are TGTGCCAGCCTCCGTGGGCACAGCACCGTACACTCTGGAAACACCATATATTTT. It is translated as CASLRGHSTVHSGNTIYF. Full variable domain (remainder filled in from reference TRBV25-1 and TRBJ1-3): EADIYQTPRYLVIGTGKKITLECSQTMGHDKMYWYQQDPGMELHLIHYSYGVNSTEKGDLSSESTVSRIRTEHFPLTLESARPSHTSQYLCASLRGHSTVHSGNTIYFGEGSWLTVV.

This clone was counted a single time. J is TRBJ2-5 and V is TRBV5-1; 9 nucleotides line up with TRBD2. Germline V CDR1 and CDR2: SGHRS, YFSETQ. V shed 6 bases, J shed 2 bases, and the junction held 5 bases outside the gene matches. The CDR3 covers 14 residues. In DNA, the CDR3 is TGCGCCAGCACCGCAAGCGGGGGGCAAGAGACCCAGTACTTC. Protein sequence: CASTASGGQETQYF. The variable domain in full, completed from reference TRBV5-1 and TRBJ2-5, reads KAGVTQTPRYLIKTRGQQVTLSCSPISGHRSVSWYQQTPGQGLQFLFEYFSETQRNKGNFPGRFSGRQFSNSRSEMNVSTLELGDSALYLCASTASGGQETQYFGPGTRLLVL.

This clone was observed a few times. This sequence joins TRBV10-3 and TRBJ1-2; 8 bases map to TRBD1. CDR3 length: 16 residues. V dropped 3 bases and J dropped 0; count of bases not matched to a gene: 6. The germline CDR1 and CDR2 sequences are ENHRY and SYGVKD. This chain's CDR3 is CAISDPETGANYGYTF. Written as DNA, the CDR3 is TGTGCCATCAGTGACCCAGAGACAGGGGCTAACTATGGCTACACCTTC.

This clone was seen once. The chain is built from TRBV18 and TRBJ1-3; TRBD1 might be the D (5 bases). V lost 3 bases, J lost 4 bases, and 16 bases lay in between. This CDR3 region has 16 residues. The germline V gene encodes CDR1 KGHSH and CDR2 LQKENI. The CDR3 loop reads CASSPNGQGSGNTIYF. The CDR3 bases are TGTGCCAGCTCACCGAACGGACAAGGCAGCGGAAACACCATATATTTT. The entire variable domain, with the rest obtained from reference TRBV18 and TRBJ1-3, is as follows: NAGVMQNPRHLVRRRGQEARLRCSPMKGHSHVYWYRQLPEEGLKFMVYLQKENIIDESGMPKERFSAEFPKEGPSILRIQQVVRGDSAAYFCASSPNGQGSGNTIYFGEGSWLTVV.

Only a few counts were recorded for this clone. The chain recombines TRBV21-1 with TRBJ2-1; the D call in the table, TRBD2, was not verified against the DNA. TRBV21-1 is annotated as a pseudogene. This CDR3 has 24 amino acids. The CDR3: CASSKVLPLGLAGNEGAFSIEQFF. In DNA, the CDR3 is TGTGCCAGCAGCAAAGTTCTCCCCCTTGGACTAGCGGGGAATGAAGGAGCCTTTTCAATTGAGCAGTTCTTC.

This chain joins TRBV15 and TRBJ1-1; the D gene is possibly TRBD1 (5 bases). Germline lookup yields CDR1 LNHNV and CDR2 YYDKDF (reference sequence). The CDR3 length is 15 residues. Deletions cut 0 bases from V and 1 base from J, with 9 bases between. CDR3: CATSRDPGKNTEAFF. As DNA, the CDR3 is TGTGCCACCAGCAGAGACCCAGGGAAGAACACTGAAGCTTTCTTT.

This chain connects TRBV10-2 to TRBJ1-2; TRBD1 might be the D (5 bases). V dropped 3 bases and J dropped 2 bases, with 13 bases sitting between them. Germline assignment: CDR1 WSHSY and CDR2 SAAADI. CDR3 length equals 15 residues. The CDR3 here is CASSDWAGRNYGYTF. CDR3 nucleotide sequence: TGCGCCAGCAGTGATTGGGCAGGGCGGAACTATGGCTACACCTTC.

V is TRBV19 and J is TRBJ2-2, with 7 bases identical to TRBD1. Trimming cost V 10 bases and J 5 bases; bases outside gene matches: 10. Germline assignment: CDR1 LNHDA and CDR2 SQIVND (reference sequence). CDR3 size: 14 residues. The CDR3, as DNA: TGTGCCACGACAACAGGGGTATCAACCGGGGAGCTGTTTTTT. It is translated as CATTTGVSTGELFF.

The genes are TRBV4-2 and TRBJ2-7; 10 bases line up with TRBD1. CDR3 length: 13 amino acids. The germline gives CDR1 LGHNA, CDR2 YNFKEQ. Trimming took 8 bases from V and 2 from J; bases not matched to a gene: 3. This CDR3 is CASGGTGAYEQYF. DNA of the CDR3: TGTGCCAGCGGCGGGACAGGGGCCTACGAGCAGTACTTC.

The table lists this clone with a few counts. The genes are TRBV15 and TRBJ2-7, with a tentative D call TRBD2 (5 bases). Trimming took off 0 bases at V and 3 bases at J, with 12 bases between the two ends. CDR1 is LNHNV and CDR2 is YYDKDF in the germline V gene (reference sequence). CDR3 length: 15 residues. Here the CDR3 DNA reads TGTGCCACCAGCAGAGATTGGGAGCGGATCTACGAGCAGTACTTC. Its translation is CATSRDWERIYEQYF.

The chain links TRBV11-2 to TRBJ1-2; D is uncertain. Per germline, CDR1 SGHAT and CDR2 FQNNGV. The V gene lost 5 bases and the J gene lost 4 bases, with 14 bases spanning the gap. This CDR3 has 14 residues. The CDR3 DNA reads as TGTGCCAGCAGCCCGCCGGGTTCCTTCTATGGCTACACCTTC. It yields the protein CASSPPGSFYGYTF.

In its sample, this clone was seen once. CDR3 sequence: CASSQGAGEAFF. In DNA form, the CDR3 reads TGTGCCAGCTCACAGGGGGCCGGTGAAGCTTTCTTT. This rearrangement joins TRBV18 to TRBJ1-1; TRBD1 aligns across 7 bases. This CDR3 spans 12 amino acids. Germline V gives CDR1 KGHSH, CDR2 LQKENI. V lost 4 bases and J lost 7; bases outside the gene matches: 3.